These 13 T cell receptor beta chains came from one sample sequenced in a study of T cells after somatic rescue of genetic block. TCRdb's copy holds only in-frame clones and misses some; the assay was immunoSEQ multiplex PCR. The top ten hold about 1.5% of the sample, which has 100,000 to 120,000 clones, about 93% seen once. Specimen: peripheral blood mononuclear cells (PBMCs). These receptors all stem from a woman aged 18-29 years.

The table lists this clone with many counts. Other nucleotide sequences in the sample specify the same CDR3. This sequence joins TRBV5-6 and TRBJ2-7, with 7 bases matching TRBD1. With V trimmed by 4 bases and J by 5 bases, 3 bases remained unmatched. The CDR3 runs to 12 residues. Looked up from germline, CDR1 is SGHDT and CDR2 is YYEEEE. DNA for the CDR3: TGTGCCAGCAGCCCCGGACAGGACGAGCAGTACTTC. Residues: CASSPGQDEQYF. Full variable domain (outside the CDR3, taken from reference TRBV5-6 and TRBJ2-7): DAGVTQSPTHLIKTRGQQVTLRCSPKSGHDTVSWYQQALGQGPQFIFQYYEEEERQRGNFPDRFSGHQFPNYSSELNVNALLLGDSALYLCASSPGQDEQYFGPGTRLTVT.

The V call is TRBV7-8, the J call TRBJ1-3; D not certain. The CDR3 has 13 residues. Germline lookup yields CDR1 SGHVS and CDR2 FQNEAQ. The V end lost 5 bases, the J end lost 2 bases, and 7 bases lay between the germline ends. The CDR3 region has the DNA TGTGCCAGCAGCCCCAGCCCTGGAAACACCATATATTTT. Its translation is CASSPSPGNTIYF.

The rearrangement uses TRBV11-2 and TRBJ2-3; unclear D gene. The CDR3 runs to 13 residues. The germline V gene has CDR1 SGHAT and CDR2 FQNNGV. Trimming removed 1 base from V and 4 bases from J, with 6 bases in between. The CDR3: CASSLGQPDTQYF. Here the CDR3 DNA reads TGTGCCAGCAGCTTAGGGCAGCCAGATACGCAGTATTTT. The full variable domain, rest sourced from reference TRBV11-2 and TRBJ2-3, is EAGVAQSPRYKIIEKRQSVAFWCNPISGHATLYWYQQILGQGPKLLIQFQNNGVVDDSQLPKDRFSAERLKGVDSTLKIQPAKLEDSAVYLCASSLGQPDTQYFGPGTRLTVL.

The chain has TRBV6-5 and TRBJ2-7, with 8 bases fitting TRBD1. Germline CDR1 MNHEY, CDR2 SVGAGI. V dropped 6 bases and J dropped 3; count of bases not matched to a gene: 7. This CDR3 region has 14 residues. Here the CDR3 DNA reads TGTGCCAGCAGCCCACAGGGGGTAAGCTACGAGCAGTACTTC. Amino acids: CASSPQGVSYEQYF.

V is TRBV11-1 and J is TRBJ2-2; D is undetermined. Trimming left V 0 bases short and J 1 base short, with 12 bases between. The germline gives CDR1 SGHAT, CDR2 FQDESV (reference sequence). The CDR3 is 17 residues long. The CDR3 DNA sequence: TGTGCCAGCAGCTTAGCGGAGTCGCAGAAGAACACCGGGGAGCTGTTTTTT. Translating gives CASSLAESQKNTGELFF.

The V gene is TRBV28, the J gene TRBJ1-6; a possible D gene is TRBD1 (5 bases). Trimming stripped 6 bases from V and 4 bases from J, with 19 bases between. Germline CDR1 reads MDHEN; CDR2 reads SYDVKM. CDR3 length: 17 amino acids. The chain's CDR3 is CASRPGPHSHYNSPLHF. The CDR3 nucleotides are TGTGCCAGCAGACCGGGACCTCATTCCCATTATAATTCACCCCTCCACTTT. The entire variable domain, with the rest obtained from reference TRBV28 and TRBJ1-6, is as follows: DVKVTQSSRYLVKRTGEKVFLECVQDMDHENMFWYRQDPGLGLRLIYFSYDVKMKEKGDIPEGYSVSREKKERFSLILESASTNQTSMYLCASRPGPHSHYNSPLHFGNGTRLTVT.

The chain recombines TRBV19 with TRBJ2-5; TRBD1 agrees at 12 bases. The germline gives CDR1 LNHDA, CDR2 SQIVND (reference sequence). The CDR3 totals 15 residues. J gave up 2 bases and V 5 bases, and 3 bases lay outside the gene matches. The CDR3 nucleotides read TGTGCCAGTAGTTGGGACAGGGGGCCTCAAGAGACCCAGTACTTC. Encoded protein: CASSWDRGPQETQYF.

The CDR3 DNA sequence: TGTGCCAGCAGCTTAGATCTGGGGGCGGAAACTGAAGCTTTCTTT. Translated: CASSLDLGAETEAFF. This chain uses TRBV7-6 with TRBJ1-1; perhaps TRBD1 as D (6 bases). CDR1 SGHVS and CDR2 FNYEAQ come from the germline V gene. V lost 1 base, J lost 5 bases, and 14 bases lay in between. This CDR3 has 15 amino acids.

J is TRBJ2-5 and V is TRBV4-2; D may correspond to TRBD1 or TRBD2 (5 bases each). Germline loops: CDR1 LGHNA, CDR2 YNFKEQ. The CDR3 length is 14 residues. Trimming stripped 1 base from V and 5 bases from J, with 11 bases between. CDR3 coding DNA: TGTGCCAGCAGCCAAGGAGGGGTTGGGGAGACCCAGTACTTC. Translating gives CASSQGGVGETQYF.

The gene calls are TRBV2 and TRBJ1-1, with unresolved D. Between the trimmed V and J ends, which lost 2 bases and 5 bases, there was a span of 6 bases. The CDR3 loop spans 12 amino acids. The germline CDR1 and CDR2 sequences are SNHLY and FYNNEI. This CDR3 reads CASSELGTEAFF. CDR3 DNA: TGTGCCAGCAGTGAATTGGGGACTGAAGCTTTCTTT. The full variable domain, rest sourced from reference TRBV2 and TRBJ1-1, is EPEVTQTPSHQVTQMGQEVILRCVPISNHLYFYWYRQILGQKVEFLVSFYNNEISEKSEIFDDQFSVERPDGSNFTLKIRSTKLEDSAMYFCASSELGTEAFFGQGTRLTVV.

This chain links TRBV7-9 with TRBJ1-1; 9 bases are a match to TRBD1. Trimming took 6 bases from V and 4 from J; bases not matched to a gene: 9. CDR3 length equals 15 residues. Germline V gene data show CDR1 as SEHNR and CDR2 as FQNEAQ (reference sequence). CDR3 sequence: CASRSTGGVITEAFF. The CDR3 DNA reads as TGTGCCAGCAGATCGACAGGGGGGGTTATCACTGAAGCTTTCTTT.

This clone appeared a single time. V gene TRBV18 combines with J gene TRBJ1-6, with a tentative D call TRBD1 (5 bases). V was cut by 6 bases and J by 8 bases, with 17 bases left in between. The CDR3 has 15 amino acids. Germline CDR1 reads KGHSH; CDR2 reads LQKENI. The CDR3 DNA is TGTGCCAGCTCTCTTCGGGACGGGGGGGATTCACCCCTCCACTTT. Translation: CASSLRDGGDSPLHF.

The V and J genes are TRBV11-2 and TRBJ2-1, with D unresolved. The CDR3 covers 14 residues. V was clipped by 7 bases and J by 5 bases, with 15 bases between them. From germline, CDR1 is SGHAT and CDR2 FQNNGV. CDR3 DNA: TGTGCCAGCACCCCGGCCGTGACAAACAATGAGCAGTTCTTC. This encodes CASTPAVTNNEQFF.